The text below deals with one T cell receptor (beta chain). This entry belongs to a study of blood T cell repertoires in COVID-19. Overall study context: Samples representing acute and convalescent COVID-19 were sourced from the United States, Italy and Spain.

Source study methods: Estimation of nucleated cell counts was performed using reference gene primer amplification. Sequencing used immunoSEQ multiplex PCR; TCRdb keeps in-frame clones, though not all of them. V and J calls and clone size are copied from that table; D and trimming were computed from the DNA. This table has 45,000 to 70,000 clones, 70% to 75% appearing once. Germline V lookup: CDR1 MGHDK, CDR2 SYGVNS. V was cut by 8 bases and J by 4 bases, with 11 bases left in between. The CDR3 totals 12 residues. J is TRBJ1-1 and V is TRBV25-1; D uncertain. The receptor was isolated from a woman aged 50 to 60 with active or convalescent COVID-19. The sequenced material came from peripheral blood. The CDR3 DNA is TGTGCCAGCGGCCCTGGCGGCACTGAAGCTTTCTTT. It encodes CASGPGGTEAFF.